Listed here are 24 T cell receptor beta chains from one sample, sequenced in a study of T cell responses to AZD1222 COVID-19 vaccine. The repertoire was sequenced with immunoSEQ multiplex PCR; TCRdb's copy has only in-frame clones and lacks some. The sample records 110,000 to 150,000 clones, around 85% being singletons. The source was peripheral blood, collected on day 0 of AZD1222 vaccination. The source of these receptors is an adult in good health.

The V and J genes are TRBV27 and TRBJ2-1; 11 nucleotides line up with TRBD1. CDR1 and CDR2 from the germline V gene are MNHEY and SMNVEV (reference sequence). After removal of 5 bases from V and 9 bases from J, the junction contained 12 bases not matched to a gene. There are 16 residues in the CDR3. The CDR3 sequence is CASSPPGTGGMGEQFF. For the CDR3, the DNA is TGTGCCAGCAGTCCCCCCGGGACAGGGGGGATGGGTGAGCAGTTCTTC.

This chain links TRBV18 with TRBJ1-4; no firm D call. The germline V and J ends were trimmed by 3 bases and 8 bases, with 10 bases remaining between them. This CDR3 spans 13 amino acids. The germline V gene has CDR1 KGHSH and CDR2 LQKENI. The CDR3 is CASSPNRGEKLFF. The CDR3, as DNA: TGTGCCAGCTCACCGAACCGTGGGGAAAAACTGTTTTTT.

Many counts were recorded for this clone. This chain connects TRBV9 to TRBJ1-5; TRBD1 matches 7 bases. Germline-derived CDR1 and CDR2 are SGDLS and YYNGEE. The junction had 3 bases not matched to a gene; V was cut back by 0 bases and J by 3 bases. This CDR3 contains 15 residues. CDR3 sequence (DNA): TGTGCCAGCAGCGTAGTACAGGGGCCCAATCAGCCCCAGCATTTT. Translated: CASSVVQGPNQPQHF.

The chain recombines TRBV2 with TRBJ2-3, with D perhaps matching TRBD2 (6 bases). Germline CDR1 and CDR2: SNHLY and FYNNEI. V shed 8 bases and J shed 5 bases, with 14 bases lying between them. CDR3 length: 13 residues. The CDR3 DNA is TGTGCCAGCGGGACGGGGCGGGGAGATACGCAGTATTTT. This translates into CASGTGRGDTQYF.

The V gene is TRBV18, the J gene TRBJ2-1, with a weak D call TRBD2 (6 bases). The CDR3 contains 14 residues. The germline V gene encodes CDR1 KGHSH and CDR2 LQKENI. V was clipped by 5 bases and J by 6 bases, with 14 bases between them. The CDR3 nucleotides are TGTGCCAGCTCAGCCGGGCCCGGGGGCAATGAGCAGTTCTTC. As protein: CASSAGPGGNEQFF. Full variable domain (rest looked up from reference TRBV18 and TRBJ2-1): NAGVMQNPRHLVRRRGQEARLRCSPMKGHSHVYWYRQLPEEGLKFMVYLQKENIIDESGMPKERFSAEFPKEGPSILRIQQVVRGDSAAYFCASSAGPGGNEQFFGPGTRLTVL.

The gene calls are TRBV27 and TRBJ1-5; D unresolved. Per the germline V gene, CDR1 is MNHEY and CDR2 is SMNVEV (reference sequence). Trimming took off 7 bases at V and 3 bases at J, with 19 bases between the two ends. The CDR3 length is 16 residues. The CDR3 nucleotides are TGTGCCAGCAAAGAAGCAGCAGGAAGTTTCAATCAGCCCCAGCATTTT. Translating it yields CASKEAAGSFNQPQHF.

V gene TRBV24-1 combines with J gene TRBJ2-3; D may be TRBD1 (6 bases). The V gene lost 9 bases and the J gene lost 2 bases, with 11 bases spanning the gap. The CDR3 consists of 13 residues. Germline V lookup: CDR1 KGHDR, CDR2 SFDVKD. As DNA, the CDR3 is TGTGCCACCGGACAGTTCGTCACAGATACGCAGTATTTT. Its translation is CATGQFVTDTQYF.

The J gene is TRBJ2-7, the V gene TRBV10-3, with D possibly matching TRBD2 (6 bases). V lost 5 bases and J 2 bases, leaving 13 bases between the germline ends. CDR3 length: 14 amino acids. The germline gives CDR1 ENHRY, CDR2 SYGVKD. In DNA, the CDR3 is TGTGCCATCAGTCCAACGGGACTTACCTACGAGCAGTACTTC. It is translated as CAISPTGLTYEQYF.

This sequence joins TRBV4-2 and TRBJ1-4, with no clear D. Trimming shortened V by 0 bases and J by 4 bases, and 12 bases separated the two germline ends. The CDR3 totals 16 residues. In germline, CDR1 is LGHNA, CDR2 YNFKEQ. The CDR3 loop is CASSQEGGFLNEKLFF. The CDR3 DNA reads as TGTGCCAGCAGCCAAGAGGGAGGATTCCTTAATGAAAAACTGTTTTTT.

The rearrangement uses TRBV5-1 and TRBJ1-1; the D gene is possibly TRBD1 (6 bases). Trimming removed 0 bases at V and 4 bases at J, with 13 bases between. CDR3 length: 15 residues. Germline V CDR1 and CDR2: SGHRS, YFSETQ. CDR3 coding DNA: TGCGCCAGCAGCTTGGCCGGGAGGGGGGCCACTGAAGCTTTCTTT. Its protein is CASSLAGRGATEAFF. Based on the CDR3 plus reference TRBV5-1 and TRBJ1-1, the full variable domain is KAGVTQTPRYLIKTRGQQVTLSCSPISGHRSVSWYQQTPGQGLQFLFEYFSETQRNKGNFPGRFSGRQFSNSRSEMNVSTLELGDSALYLCASSLAGRGATEAFFGQGTRLTVV.

The rearrangement joins TRBV5-4 to TRBJ2-7; D possibly corresponds to TRBD1 (9 bases). V lost 2 bases and J 7 bases, leaving 22 bases between the germline ends. Germline assignment: CDR1 SGHNT and CDR2 YYREEE (reference sequence). The CDR3 has 16 residues. DNA for the CDR3: TGTGCCAGCAGCTTCGGCGGGGGGACAGGGAAAATGGAGCAGTACTTC. It yields the protein CASSFGGGTGKMEQYF.

The gene calls are TRBV10-3 and TRBJ1-4; weak D call: TRBD1 (5 bases). CDR1 and CDR2 (germline): ENHRY, SYGVKD. Trimming took off 2 bases at V and 7 bases at J, with 17 bases between the two ends. This CDR3 is built from 16 residues. The CDR3 region is CAISEGGNGAGEKLFF. CDR3 bases: TGTGCCATCAGTGAGGGGGGAAACGGGGCAGGTGAAAAACTGTTTTTT.

In DNA form, the CDR3 reads TGTGCCAGCAGTCCTTCTACAGGGACCTATGGCTACACCTTC. Residues: CASSPSTGTYGYTF. V gene TRBV6-5 combines with J gene TRBJ1-2; D perhaps matches TRBD1 (6 bases). The CDR3 is made up of 14 amino acids. V was trimmed by 5 bases and J by 4 bases, leaving 14 bases between them. The germline gives CDR1 MNHEY, CDR2 SVGAGI.

This clone was observed a handful of times. V and J are TRBV19 and TRBJ2-1; D is uncertain. The CDR3 runs to 14 residues. V was trimmed by 1 base and J by 3 bases, leaving 7 bases between them. Germline V gives CDR1 LNHDA, CDR2 SQIVND (reference sequence). The CDR3 DNA reads TGTGCCAGTAGTATAGGAAACAGCTACAATGAGCAGTTCTTC. Its translation: CASSIGNSYNEQFF.

The chain carries TRBV12-3 or TRBV12-4 and TRBJ2-7; 10 bases map to TRBD1. With V trimmed by 4 bases and J by 4 bases, 1 base remained unmatched. This CDR3 is built from 13 residues. CDR3 loop: CASSWGQGYEQYF. CDR3 nucleotide sequence: TGTGCCAGCAGTTGGGGACAGGGGTACGAGCAGTACTTC.

The chain has TRBV9 and TRBJ1-4; 9 nucleotides match TRBD1. The length of the CDR3 is 12 residues. Germline assignment: CDR1 SGDLS and CDR2 YYNGEE. J gave up 12 bases and V 4 bases, and 4 bases lay outside the gene matches. Here the CDR3 DNA reads TGTGCCAGCAGCATCGGACAGGGGCAACTGTTTTTT. Residues: CASSIGQGQLFF.

The V and J genes are TRBV6-4 and TRBJ2-3, with D possibly TRBD2 on 6 matching bases. The CDR3 is 16 amino acids. The germline V and J ends were trimmed by 3 bases and 5 bases, with 18 bases remaining between them. In germline, CDR1 is MRHNA, CDR2 SNTAGT. The CDR3 DNA sequence: TGTGCCAGCAGTGATTCAGAGAACGGGGAGGTAGATACGCAGTATTTT. This encodes CASSDSENGEVDTQYF.

This sequence joins TRBV7-9 and TRBJ2-2, with 8 positions matching TRBD1. The CDR3 totals 17 residues. The ends lost 1 base at V and 0 bases at J; junction bases unmatched: 4. Germline CDR1 and CDR2: SEHNR and FQNEAQ (reference sequence). The CDR3 sequence is CASSLVRGQANTGELFF. The CDR3, as DNA: TGTGCCAGCAGCTTAGTAAGGGGACAGGCGAACACCGGGGAGCTGTTTTTT.

The gene calls are TRBV3-1 (or the pseudogene TRBV3-2) and TRBJ2-3, with D possibly being TRBD1 (5 bases). The CDR3 contains 11 residues. Trimming took off 2 bases at V and 11 bases at J, with 8 bases between the two ends. Germline values: CDR1 LGHDT, CDR2 YNNKEL (reference sequence). DNA for the CDR3: TGTGCCAGCAGCCAACAGGGTGGGCAGTATTTT. Residues: CASSQQGGQYF.

This clone was recorded once. The chain is built from TRBV7-2 and TRBJ2-1; TRBD2 is a possible D gene (6 bases). Germline CDR1 SGHTA, CDR2 FQGNSA. V lost 1 base to trimming and J lost 1 base, with 8 bases between them. The CDR3 consists of 15 residues. In DNA, the CDR3 is TGTGCCAGCAGCTTAGACGGAGGGTCCTACAATGAGCAGTTCTTC. It translates to CASSLDGGSYNEQFF.

V gene TRBV21-1 combines with J gene TRBJ2-7. TRBV21-1 is annotated as a pseudogene. This CDR3 comprises 16 residues. The CDR3 sequence is CASSPPRRQKIHEQYF. The CDR3 coding sequence is TGTGCCAGCAGCCCCCCCCGAAGGCAAAAGATCCACGAGCAGTACTTC.

This chain joins TRBV4-1 and TRBJ1-1, with D hard to call. Germline values: CDR1 MGHRA, CDR2 YSYEKL. There are 14 residues in the CDR3. The V gene lost 0 bases and the J gene lost 4 bases, with 9 bases spanning the gap. The CDR3 loop is CASSQDTIPTEAFF. In DNA, the CDR3 is TGCGCCAGCAGCCAAGATACAATTCCCACTGAAGCTTTCTTT.

J is TRBJ2-7 and V is TRBV7-9, with D perhaps matching TRBD1 or TRBD2 (6 bases each). The CDR3 is 14 residues long. V was cut by 3 bases and J by 6 bases, with 15 bases left in between. From germline, CDR1 is SEHNR and CDR2 FQNEAQ (reference sequence). The CDR3 reads CASSLRGAEGEQYF. The CDR3, as DNA: TGTGCCAGCAGCTTGAGGGGGGCTGAGGGCGAGCAGTACTTC.

The V and J genes are TRBV19 and TRBJ1-1; unclear D gene. The ends were cut back, 8 bases at V and 9 bases at J, with 10 bases in the middle. In germline, CDR1 is LNHDA, CDR2 SQIVND (reference sequence). The CDR3 runs to 10 residues. The CDR3 region is CASGRPQAFF. CDR3 nucleotide sequence: TGTGCCAGTGGACGACCTCAAGCTTTCTTT.